This is a list of T cell receptor beta chains from one sample in a study of blood T cell repertoires in COVID-19. Sequencing was performed with immunoSEQ multiplex PCR; in TCRdb, only in-frame clones are kept and a portion is missing. The table shows about 130,000 clones, with 70% to 80% occurring only once. Source material: peripheral blood. The receptors originated from a woman in her 70s with COVID-19, enrolled during active disease. Each CDR3 is given with its conserved first and last residue. D genes are given only for firm matches. Clone sizes are given selectively: once, few, many, or a class where the clone is expanded.

>-|TRBJ1-2|TRBV19|TRBD1
TGTGCCAGTAGTGGGGGACAGGGCGGTCCCCTGCCTGGCTACACCTTC
CASSGGQGGPLPGYTF
>-|TRBJ1-2|TRBV6-1|TRBD1
TGTGCCAGCAGTGCCCGTGAGGGGGCGGACTATGGCTACACCTTC
CASSAREGADYGYTF
>-|TRBJ1-4|TRBV9|-
TGTGCCAGCAGCCCTTCCGGGGGGTCTAATGAAAAACTGTTTTTT
CASSPSGGSNEKLFF
>-|TRBJ1-6|TRBV11-2|-
TGTGCCAGCAGCTTGTCGGATAATTCACCCCTCCACTTT
CASSLSDNSPLHF
>-|TRBJ2-7|TRBV28|-
TGTGCCAGCAGTTCCCACGGGAGCTCCTACGAGCAGTACTTC
CASSSHGSSYEQYF
>-|TRBJ2-5|TRBV30|-
TGTGCCTGGAGTGTATCGGGGGCCCAGTACTTC
CAWSVSGAQYF
>-|TRBJ2-1|TRBV3-1/TRBV3-2|-
TGTGCCAGCAGCCAAGCCGGGATCATCAGCAATGAGCAGTTCTTC
CASSQAGIISNEQFF
>-|TRBJ1-2|TRBV27|-
TGTGCCAGCTCATCCAGGGAACTGCATGGCTACACCTTC
CASSSRELHGYTF
>-|TRBJ2-3|TRBV11-3|-
TGTGCCAGCAGCCAAAGTACAGGCTTCACAGATACGCAGTATTTT
CASSQSTGFTDTQYF
>-|TRBJ2-2|TRBV7-2|-
TGTGCCAGCAGCCCCACTAACCCAACCGGGGAGCTGTTTTTT
CASSPTNPTGELFF
>-|TRBJ2-3|TRBV7-9|-
TGTGCCAGCAGCGACAAAGACCAAGACGGCGATACGCAGTATTTT
CASSDKDQDGDTQYF
>-|TRBJ2-1|TRBV18|TRBD1
TGTGCCAGCTCACCATTAAGACAGGGTTACAATGAGCAGTTCTTC
CASSPLRQGYNEQFF
>-|TRBJ2-1|TRBV18|-
TGTGCCAGCTCACCTGTACAGGGTAACAATGAGCAGTTCTTC
CASSPVQGNNEQFF
>once|TRBJ1-6|TRBV5-6|-
TGTGCCAGCAGCCCCTGGGTGGAAGAGGGCAGCTCCTATAATTCACCCCTCCACTTT
CASSPWVEEGSSYNSPLHF
>few|TRBJ2-5|TRBV7-8|-
TGTGCCAGCAGCTTAGCCTTTCGGCAAGAGACCCAGTACTTC
CASSLAFRQETQYF
>once|TRBJ2-7|TRBV6-2/TRBV6-3|TRBD1
TGTGCCAGCAGTTACTCGGGACAGGGCCCCTACTACGAGCAGTACTTC
CASSYSGQGPYYEQYF
>-|TRBJ1-2|TRBV24-1|-
TGTGCCACTTGGGGGGGCCAGTCGGGCTACACCTTC
CATWGGQSGYTF
>-|TRBJ1-1|TRBV5-1|-
TGCGCCAGCAGCTCCCAGGGGATTACTGAAGCTTTCTTT
CASSSQGITEAFF
>-|TRBJ2-5|TRBV5-1|TRBD2
TGCGCCAGCAGCTTGGGCGGGGGTCGAGAGACCCAGTACTTC
CASSLGGGRETQYF
>-|TRBJ2-2|TRBV7-9|TRBD1
TGTGCCAGCAGCTTAGGAGTGGGGGCGACAGGGGGAACCGGGGAGCTGTTTTTT
CASSLGVGATGGTGELFF
>-|TRBJ1-5|TRBV2|-
TGTGCCAGCAGTTCCCTCGGACATAATCAGCATTTT
CASSSLGHNQHF
>-|TRBJ2-7|TRBV2|-
TGTGCCAGCAGTTGGACATTTTACGAGCAGTACTTC
CASSWTFYEQYF
>-|TRBJ1-5|TRBV2|TRBD1
TGTGCCAGCAGGGCAAGTTACAGGGGGCGGCTGAGCAATCAGCCCCAGCATTTT
CASRASYRGRLSNQPQHF
>-|TRBJ2-3|TRBV27|-
TGTGCCAGCAGTTTCCTAGCGCAAACGCAGTATTTT
CASSFLAQTQYF
>-|TRBJ2-1|TRBV7-2|-
TGTGCCAGCAGCTTAGGGAACTCCGGGAATGAGCAGTTCTTC
CASSLGNSGNEQFF
>-|TRBJ1-4|TRBV4-1|TRBD1
TGCGCCAGCAGCCCGCTCCCAACAGGGGCGACTAATGAAAAACTGTTTTTT
CASSPLPTGATNEKLFF
>-|TRBJ2-5|TRBV5-4|TRBD1
TGTGCCAGCAGGACCGGGACAGGGAAACAAGAGACCCAGTACTTC
CASRTGTGKQETQYF
>-|TRBJ1-5|TRBV19|TRBD1
TGTGCCAGTAGTACCGGACAGGATAGCAATCAGCCCCAGCATTTT
CASSTGQDSNQPQHF
>few|TRBJ2-7|TRBV3-1/TRBV3-2|TRBD2
TGTGCCAGCAGCCAAGGAATGGGGACTAGCGGGGGGTTTTACGAGCAGTACTTC
CASSQGMGTSGGFYEQYF
>-|TRBJ2-5|TRBV7-3|-
TGTGCCAGCAGCTTATCAGGGGGGCGAGAGACCCAGTACTTC
CASSLSGGRETQYF
>-|TRBJ1-2|TRBV27|-
TGTGCCAGCAGTTTAAGCGGCCTAACTGAGCCTCTTGGCTACACCTTC
CASSLSGLTEPLGYTF
>-|TRBJ2-3|TRBV4-3|TRBD2
TGCGCCAGCAGCCAAGCGAGCGGGGGGCCCGCCCCGCAGTATTTT
CASSQASGGPAPQYF
>-|TRBJ2-1|TRBV5-4|TRBD1
TGTGCCAGCAGCTACCGGGACAGGCCAAGGAATGAGCAGTTCTTC
CASSYRDRPRNEQFF
>-|TRBJ2-2|TRBV28|-
TGTGCCAGCACACCCGGGGGAATTGGCCGGGAGCTGTTTTTT
CASTPGGIGRELFF